Following are 9 T cell receptor beta chains from one sample sequenced in a study of blood T cell repertoires in COVID-19. Method: immunoSEQ multiplex PCR; TCRdb's copy keeps in-frame clones and lacks some. The table shows about 130,000 clones, with roughly four fifths occurring only once. The material sequenced was PBMCs or T cells enriched from blood (not recorded which). All receptors come from a man between 40 and 49 years old with acute COVID-19.

The gene calls are TRBV3-1 (or the pseudogene TRBV3-2) and TRBJ1-2, with 11 bases lining up with TRBD1. The ends lost 3 bases at V and 8 bases at J; junction bases unmatched: 8. Germline-derived CDR1 and CDR2 are LGHDT and YNNKEL (reference sequence). CDR3 length: 15 residues. The CDR3 coding sequence is TGTGCCAGCAGCCAGCTCGGACAGGGGGCGGGAGGCTACACCTTC. Translating gives CASSQLGQGAGGYTF.

V gene TRBV4-2 combines with J gene TRBJ2-7; TRBD1 aligns across 9 bases. Germline CDR1 and CDR2: LGHNA and YNFKEQ. The CDR3 has 15 residues. V gave up 0 bases and J gave up 4 bases; unmatched junction bases: 4. This CDR3 is CASSQEGGQGYEQYF. CDR3 DNA sequence: TGTGCCAGCAGCCAAGAAGGCGGACAGGGGTACGAGCAGTACTTC.

This chain joins TRBV3-1 (or the pseudogene TRBV3-2) and TRBJ2-7; 7 bases match TRBD2. The germline V gene has CDR1 LGHDT and CDR2 YNNKEL (reference sequence). The junction had 5 bases not matched to a gene; V was cut back by 4 bases and J by 2 bases. The CDR3 is 14 residues long. In DNA, the CDR3 is TGTGCCAGCAGCCGCTCCGGGACTACCTACGAGCAGTACTTC. Translation: CASSRSGTTYEQYF.

The chain uses TRBV6-1 and TRBJ1-4; D possibly corresponds to TRBD1 (5 bases). CDR1 is MNHNS, CDR2 SASEGT, per germline. Between the trimmed V and J ends, which lost 2 bases and 6 bases, there was a span of 7 bases. The CDR3 has 13 residues. This CDR3 reads CASSEQTDEKLFF. CDR3 sequence (DNA): TGTGCCAGCAGTGAACAGACAGATGAAAAACTGTTTTTT.

The chain is built from TRBV9 and TRBJ1-2, with D possibly TRBD1 on 6 matching bases. V gave up 4 bases and J gave up 8 bases, with 18 bases separating them. The CDR3 runs 14 residues. The V gene's germline CDR1 is SGDLS and CDR2 YYNGEE. The CDR3 is CASSLATLRGGYTF. Written as DNA, the CDR3 is TGTGCCAGCAGCCTAGCCACGCTCAGGGGCGGCTACACCTTC.

The gene calls are TRBV7-8 and TRBJ2-3; 10 bases agree with TRBD2. The ends lost 1 base at V and 4 bases at J; junction bases unmatched: 2. Germline lookup yields CDR1 SGHVS and CDR2 FQNEAQ. The CDR3 spans 15 residues. DNA for the CDR3: TGTGCCAGCAGCTTAGTAGCGGGGGGCCCAGATACGCAGTATTTT. The encoded protein is CASSLVAGGPDTQYF.

V and J are TRBV9 and TRBJ1-2, with D uncertain. CDR1 SGDLS and CDR2 YYNGEE come from the germline V gene. Trimming cost V 2 bases and J 0 bases, with 8 bases left between them. CDR3 length equals 14 residues. The chain's CDR3 is CASSVGGSNYGYTF. The CDR3 nucleotides are TGTGCCAGCAGCGTGGGAGGCTCTAACTATGGCTACACCTTC.

The rearrangement joins TRBV7-2 to TRBJ2-2, with 11 bases identical to TRBD2. The J segment lost 4 bases and the V segment lost 4 bases, leaving 2 bases of the junction unmatched. In germline, CDR1 is SGHTA, CDR2 FQGNSA. The CDR3 consists of 15 residues. CDR3 protein: CASSYSGGVTGELFF. The CDR3, as DNA: TGTGCCAGCAGCTATAGCGGGGGGGTCACCGGGGAGCTGTTTTTT.

The chain has TRBV6-5 and TRBJ2-3; 10 nucleotides line up with TRBD2. Trimming removed 5 bases from V and 14 bases from J; junction bases left unmatched: 10. Germline CDR1 MNHEY, CDR2 SVGAGI. The CDR3 extends over 13 amino acids. CDR3 bases: TGTGCCAGCAGTACGACAAGCGGGGGGGCAGGGTATTTT. The encoded protein is CASSTTSGGAGYF.